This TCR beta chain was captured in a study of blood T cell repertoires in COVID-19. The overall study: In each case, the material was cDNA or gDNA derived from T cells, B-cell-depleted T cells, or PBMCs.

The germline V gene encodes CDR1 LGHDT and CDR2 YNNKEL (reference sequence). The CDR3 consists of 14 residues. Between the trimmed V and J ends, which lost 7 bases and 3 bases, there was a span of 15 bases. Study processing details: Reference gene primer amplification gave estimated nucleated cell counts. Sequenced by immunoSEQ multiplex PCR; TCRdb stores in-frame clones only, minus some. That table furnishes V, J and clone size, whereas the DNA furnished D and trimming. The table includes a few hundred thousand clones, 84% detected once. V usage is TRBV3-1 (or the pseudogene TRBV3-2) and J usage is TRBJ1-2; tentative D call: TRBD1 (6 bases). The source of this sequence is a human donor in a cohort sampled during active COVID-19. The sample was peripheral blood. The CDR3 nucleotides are TGTGCCAGCATCGAGACAGGAGACTACTATGGCTACACCTTC. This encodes CASIETGDYYGYTF.